These T cell receptor beta chains were read from a single sample in a study of OX40 agonist ivuxolimab in advanced cancers. Assay used: immunoSEQ multiplex PCR; TCRdb lists only in-frame clones, some missing. The repertoire holds over 85,000 clones, with roughly 91% as singletons. Specimen: CD4+ or CD8+ T cells sorted from blood, collected in a trial of the OX40 agonist ivuxolimab. The source of these receptors is an adult with an advanced solid tumor such as melanoma, head and neck, liver or kidney cancer. The CDR3 runs from the conserved cysteine through the conserved F or W. D genes are given only for firm matches. Expanded clones get a size class; other rows say once, few or many, or leave the size out.

j_call v_call d_call clone_size cdr3_aa cdr3_nt
TRBJ2-1 TRBV7-6 TRBD2 once CASSLARGGSSYNEQFF TGTGCCAGCAGCTTAGCGAGGGGCGGGAGTTCCTACAATGAGCAGTTCTTC
TRBJ2-3 TRBV5-6 TRBD2 . CASSLGVAGADTQYF TGTGCCAGCAGCTTGGGGGTGGCGGGGGCAGATACGCAGTATTTT
TRBJ2-1 TRBV30 . . CAWIEWDEQFF TGTGCCTGGATCGAGTGGGATGAGCAGTTCTTC
TRBJ1-5 TRBV15 TRBD1 once CATSRSAGGRNQPQHF TGTGCCACCAGCAGATCCGCAGGGGGTCGCAATCAGCCCCAGCATTTT
TRBJ2-2 TRBV4-2 TRBD2 . CASSSREANTGELFF TGTGCCAGCAGCTCGCGGGAGGCGAACACCGGGGAGCTGTTTTTT
TRBJ1-1 TRBV7-2 . . CASTVAGWNTEAFF TGTGCCAGCACCGTAGCAGGGTGGAACACTGAAGCTTTCTTT
TRBJ2-7 TRBV29-1 TRBD1 once CSVPDRVTYEQYF TGCAGCGTCCCTGACAGGGTCACCTACGAGCAGTACTTC
TRBJ1-2 TRBV1 . . CTSSPLEPGGTF TGCACCAGCAGCCCTCTCGAGCCTGGGGGAACCTTC
TRBJ2-1 TRBV5-6 . . CASSLGGITYNEQFF TGTGCCAGCAGCTTAGGCGGGATTACCTACAATGAGCAGTTCTTC
TRBJ2-1 TRBV15 TRBD1 once CATSRGQGAYNEQFF TGTGCCACCAGCCGGGGACAGGGGGCGTACAATGAGCAGTTCTTC
TRBJ2-7 TRBV4-1 TRBD2 few CASTPYLAGRPYEQYF TGCGCCAGCACCCCCTACCTAGCGGGACGACCCTACGAGCAGTACTTC
TRBJ1-4 TRBV6-6 . . CASSSTAHNEKLFF TGTGCCAGCAGTTCGACAGCCCATAATGAAAAACTGTTTTTT
TRBJ2-1 TRBV19 TRBD2 . CASRLSGSYNEQFF TGTGCCAGTCGACTTAGCGGGAGCTACAATGAGCAGTTCTTC
TRBJ1-5 TRBV7-3 . . CASSLDRNQPQHF TGTGCCAGCAGCTTAGACCGCAATCAGCCCCAGCATTTT